The 13 T cell receptor beta chains given below trace back to one sample, sequenced in a study of shared clonotypes between healthy human individuals. TCRdb keeps only in-frame clones here, not all; method: immunoSEQ multiplex PCR. In the table there are about 2.4 million clones, approximately 93% of which are singletons. The sequencing input was naive CD4+ T cells from PBMCs. The subset here: CD45RA+ positively selected. The receptors derive from a man aged 18 to 30 in good health. Some clones in this sample may be carry-over from other donors' samples.

V usage is TRBV4-1 and J usage is TRBJ2-7, with 7 bases fitting TRBD1. The junction had 10 bases not matched to a gene; V was cut back by 4 bases and J by 1 base. The CDR3 runs 16 residues. Looked up from germline, CDR1 is MGHRA and CDR2 is YSYEKL. The CDR3 DNA reads as TGCGCCAGCAGCCGCGGACAGGCGGCCACTTCCTACGAGCAGTACTTC. This codes for CASSRGQAATSYEQYF.

The V call is TRBV11-2, the J call TRBJ2-1; D may be TRBD2 (6 bases). The CDR3 extends over 14 amino acids. From germline, CDR1 is SGHAT and CDR2 FQNNGV. Trimming removed 5 bases from V and 8 bases from J, with 16 bases in between. The CDR3 loop reads CASSRVTSIHEQFF. DNA of the CDR3: TGTGCCAGCAGCCGGGTGACTAGTATCCATGAGCAGTTCTTC.

This clone was recorded only once. The rearrangement uses TRBV5-1 and TRBJ2-1; 8 bases align to TRBD2. The germline CDR1 and CDR2 sequences are SGHRS and YFSETQ. V was pared by 4 bases and J by 2 bases, with 11 bases of the junction left unmatched. There are 17 residues in the CDR3. CDR3 DNA sequence: TGCGCCAGCAGCCTTGGTCTGTTCGGGGGGGCCTACAATGAGCAGTTCTTC. It specifies CASSLGLFGGAYNEQFF. The whole variable domain, remainder taken from reference TRBV5-1 and TRBJ2-1, is KAGVTQTPRYLIKTRGQQVTLSCSPISGHRSVSWYQQTPGQGLQFLFEYFSETQRNKGNFPGRFSGRQFSNSRSEMNVSTLELGDSALYLCASSLGLFGGAYNEQFFGPGTRLTVL.

The chain links TRBV6-1 to TRBJ2-3, with 8 bases aligning to TRBD2. This CDR3 comprises 14 residues. Germline lookup yields CDR1 MNHNS and CDR2 SASEGT. V was pared by 7 bases and J by 2 bases, with 5 bases of the junction left unmatched. The DNA of the CDR3 is TGTGCCAGCACCCTAGCGGGCCTCACAGATACGCAGTATTTT. Translated: CASTLAGLTDTQYF.

On this clone itself: One end of the junction varies from germline; a read error may be responsible. The chain joins TRBV27 to TRBJ1-2; 7 nucleotides agree with TRBD1. The CDR3 runs to 12 residues. The germline CDR1 and CDR2 sequences are MNHEY and SMNVEV (reference sequence). The CDR3 bases are TGTGCCAGCAGTCCACCGGGACAGCCCTTCTCCTTC. Translated: CASSPPGQPFSF.

The chain has TRBV4-1 and TRBJ1-3; D gene uncertain. The V gene's germline CDR1 is MGHRA and CDR2 YSYEKL. Trimming removed 4 bases at V and 0 bases at J, with 13 bases between. The CDR3 spans 16 residues. The CDR3 region has the DNA TGCGCCAGCAGCCTAACCCATCTCAGCTCTGGAAACACCATATATTTT. It yields the protein CASSLTHLSSGNTIYF.

The chain recombines TRBV28 with TRBJ2-1; D possibly uses TRBD1 or TRBD2 (5 bases each). The germline V gene has CDR1 MDHEN and CDR2 SYDVKM. Trimming took off 7 bases at V and 3 bases at J, with 16 bases between the two ends. This CDR3 is built from 15 residues. The CDR3: CASTGTQLFYNEQFF. CDR3 DNA sequence: TGTGCCAGCACCGGGACGCAACTTTTCTACAATGAGCAGTTCTTC.

This rearrangement joins TRBV7-2 to TRBJ2-3, with 7 positions matching TRBD2. This CDR3 is 13 amino acids long. Trimming removed 3 bases from V and 5 bases from J; junction bases left unmatched: 2. CDR1 is SGHTA and CDR2 is FQGNSA in the germline V gene. The CDR3 loop reads CASSFSGEDTQYF. CDR3 nucleotides: TGTGCCAGCAGCTTCAGCGGGGAAGATACGCAGTATTTT. The entire variable domain, with the rest obtained from reference TRBV7-2 and TRBJ2-3, is as follows: GAGVSQSPSNKVTEKGKDVELRCDPISGHTALYWYRQSLGQGLEFLIYFQGNSAPDKSGLPSDRFSAERTGGSVSTLTIQRTQQEDSAVYLCASSFSGEDTQYFGPGTRLTVL.

V gene TRBV7-3 combines with J gene TRBJ2-1, with a tentative D call TRBD2 (7 bases). V was pared by 4 bases and J by 9 bases, with 13 bases between. CDR1 is SGHTA and CDR2 is FQGTGA in the germline V gene. The CDR3 runs to 13 residues. In nucleotides, the CDR3 is TGTGCCAGCAGCTCCTACAGGGAGGGTGAGCAGTTCTTC. Amino acids: CASSSYREGEQFF.

The V and J genes are TRBV11-2 and TRBJ2-2; the D gene is possibly TRBD2 (6 bases). Germline-derived CDR1 and CDR2 are SGHAT and FQNNGV. This CDR3 has 12 residues. Trimming took 8 bases from V and 6 from J, leaving 10 bases between them. The CDR3 here is CASRGAAGELFF. CDR3 in DNA: TGTGCCAGCCGCGGGGCGGCCGGGGAGCTGTTTTTT.

The V call is TRBV19, the J call TRBJ1-2; tentatively, D is TRBD1 (6 bases). Trimming cost V 5 bases and J 7 bases, with 20 bases left between them. The length of the CDR3 is 15 residues. In germline, CDR1 is LNHDA, CDR2 SQIVND (reference sequence). The CDR3 sequence: CASSALPKGVGGYTF. Written as DNA, the CDR3 is TGTGCCAGTAGTGCCCTCCCTAAGGGGGTTGGTGGCTACACCTTC.

This clone was picked up one time. The chain couples TRBV1 to TRBJ2-3; the D call of TRBD2 is as the table states it, not checked on the DNA. TRBV1 is a pseudogene. CDR3 length equals 19 residues. Written as DNA, the CDR3 is TGCACCAGCAGCCAAGTCCGACTAGCGGGAGGGAAGGTGGCAGATACGCAGTATTTT. The encoded protein is CTSSQVRLAGGKVADTQYF.

The chain has TRBV12-5 and TRBJ2-1, with 10 bases that match TRBD2. This CDR3 has 15 amino acids. V dropped 7 bases and J dropped 5; count of bases not matched to a gene: 8. Germline-derived CDR1 and CDR2 are LGHNT and FRNRAP. CDR3 in amino acids: CASVSRTSGDNEQFF. CDR3 bases: TGTGCTAGTGTCTCCAGGACTAGCGGAGACAATGAGCAGTTCTTC.